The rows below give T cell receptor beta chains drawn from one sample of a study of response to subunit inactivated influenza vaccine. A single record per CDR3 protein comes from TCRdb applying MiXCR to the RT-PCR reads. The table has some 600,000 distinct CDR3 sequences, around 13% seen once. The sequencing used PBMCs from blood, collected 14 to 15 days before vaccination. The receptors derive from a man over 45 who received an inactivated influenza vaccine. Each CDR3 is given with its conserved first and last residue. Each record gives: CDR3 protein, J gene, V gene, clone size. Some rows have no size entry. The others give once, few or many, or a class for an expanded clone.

CDR3aa: CSVRPSGRSGELFF
j_gene: TRBJ2-2
v_gene: TRBV29-1
abundance: -

CDR3aa: CASSYRGAEQYF
j_gene: TRBJ2-7
v_gene: TRBV6-6
abundance: -

CDR3aa: CASSHNRGAGELFF
j_gene: TRBJ2-2
v_gene: TRBV4-3
abundance: -

CDR3aa: CASSDPTYEQYF
j_gene: TRBJ2-7
v_gene: TRBV6-4
abundance: -

CDR3aa: CASSKDVYEQYF
j_gene: TRBJ2-7
v_gene: TRBV2
abundance: -

CDR3aa: CASSPWTGEDIIGDTEAFF
j_gene: TRBJ1-1
v_gene: TRBV5-6
abundance: few

CDR3aa: CASSQEGGARNEQFF
j_gene: TRBJ2-1
v_gene: TRBV4-2
abundance: -

CDR3aa: CASSAGLYNEQFF
j_gene: TRBJ2-1
v_gene: TRBV7-6
abundance: -

CDR3aa: CASSLDRGRQETQYF
j_gene: TRBJ2-5
v_gene: TRBV11-2
abundance: few

CDR3aa: CASSFRRAAMNTEAFF
j_gene: TRBJ1-1
v_gene: TRBV28
abundance: few

CDR3aa: CASSLLGLKNIQYF
j_gene: TRBJ2-4
v_gene: TRBV28
abundance: few

CDR3aa: CSAGGRHEQYF
j_gene: TRBJ2-7
v_gene: TRBV29-1
abundance: few

CDR3aa: CAISDFAGVYNEQFF
j_gene: TRBJ2-1
v_gene: TRBV10-3
abundance: -

CDR3aa: CASSSDRVLSSYEQYF
j_gene: TRBJ2-7
v_gene: TRBV12-3/TRBV12-4
abundance: -

CDR3aa: CASSVGVRSYEQYF
j_gene: TRBJ2-7
v_gene: TRBV9
abundance: few

CDR3aa: CASGLVMAGAGGTIIYGYTF
j_gene: TRBJ1-2
v_gene: TRBV12-5
abundance: -

CDR3aa: CASSQALSRLAGGSAYNEQFF
j_gene: TRBJ2-1
v_gene: TRBV4-2
abundance: few

CDR3aa: CASSLAPDRAYGYTF
j_gene: TRBJ1-2
v_gene: TRBV27
abundance: -

CDR3aa: CASSLAGTSSGELFF
j_gene: TRBJ2-2
v_gene: TRBV5-1
abundance: few

CDR3aa: CASSLDLSGANVLTF
j_gene: TRBJ2-6
v_gene: TRBV12-3/TRBV12-4
abundance: -

CDR3aa: CASSPTGANTGELFF
j_gene: TRBJ2-2
v_gene: TRBV5-1
abundance: few

CDR3aa: CASSVSGRFSGNTIYF
j_gene: TRBJ1-3
v_gene: TRBV28
abundance: few

CDR3aa: CASLGGQDGYTF
j_gene: TRBJ1-2
v_gene: TRBV6-6
abundance: many

CDR3aa: CASSARTGILGDTQYF
j_gene: TRBJ2-3
v_gene: TRBV7-9
abundance: few

CDR3aa: CASSSPAPDRGMYDTQYF
j_gene: TRBJ2-3
v_gene: TRBV28
abundance: few

CDR3aa: CASSLGLAGGLGSYEQYF
j_gene: TRBJ2-7
v_gene: TRBV7-8
abundance: few

CDR3aa: CATSSRGGSTYEQFF
j_gene: TRBJ2-1
v_gene: TRBV15
abundance: few

CDR3aa: CSARKAGGFTDTQYF
j_gene: TRBJ2-3
v_gene: TRBV20-1
abundance: -

CDR3aa: CSAQTPEETQYF
j_gene: TRBJ2-5
v_gene: TRBV29-1
abundance: few

CDR3aa: CASSSRPGGTGELFF
j_gene: TRBJ2-2
v_gene: TRBV11-3
abundance: -

CDR3aa: CASSPPGTSRTDTQYF
j_gene: TRBJ2-3
v_gene: TRBV6-2/TRBV6-3
abundance: many

CDR3aa: CASSLIRGWEQYF
j_gene: TRBJ2-7
v_gene: TRBV6-6
abundance: -

CDR3aa: CASSLGLGSPLHF
j_gene: TRBJ1-6
v_gene: TRBV12-3/TRBV12-4
abundance: -

CDR3aa: CASSFREGGTEAFF
j_gene: TRBJ1-1
v_gene: TRBV7-9
abundance: -

CDR3aa: CASSLGTGRYTEAFF
j_gene: TRBJ1-1
v_gene: TRBV28
abundance: few

CDR3aa: CASSQESFAASYEQYF
j_gene: TRBJ2-7
v_gene: TRBV4-1
abundance: few

CDR3aa: CASSQDGVPGNEQFF
j_gene: TRBJ2-1
v_gene: TRBV4-1
abundance: -

CDR3aa: CASSLDSLNTGELFF
j_gene: TRBJ2-2
v_gene: TRBV7-2
abundance: -